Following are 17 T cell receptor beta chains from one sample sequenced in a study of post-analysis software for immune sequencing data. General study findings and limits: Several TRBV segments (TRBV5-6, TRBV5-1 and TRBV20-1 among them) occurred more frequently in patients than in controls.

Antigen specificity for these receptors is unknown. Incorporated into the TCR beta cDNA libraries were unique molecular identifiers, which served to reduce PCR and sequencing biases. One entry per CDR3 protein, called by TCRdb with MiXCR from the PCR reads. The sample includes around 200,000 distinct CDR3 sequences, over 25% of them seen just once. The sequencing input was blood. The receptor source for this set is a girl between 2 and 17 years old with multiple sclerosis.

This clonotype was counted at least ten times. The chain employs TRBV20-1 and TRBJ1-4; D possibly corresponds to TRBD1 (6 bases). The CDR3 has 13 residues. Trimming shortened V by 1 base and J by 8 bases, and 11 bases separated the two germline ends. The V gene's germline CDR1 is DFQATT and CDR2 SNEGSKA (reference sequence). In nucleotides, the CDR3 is TGCAGTGCTAGAGGAGACAGGAAGGAAAAACTGTTTTTT. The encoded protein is CSARGDRKEKLFF.

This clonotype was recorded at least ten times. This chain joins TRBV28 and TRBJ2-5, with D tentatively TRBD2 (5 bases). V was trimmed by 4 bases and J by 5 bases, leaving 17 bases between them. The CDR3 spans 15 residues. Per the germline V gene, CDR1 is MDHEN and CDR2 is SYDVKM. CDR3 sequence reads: CASSSRLGRRETQYF. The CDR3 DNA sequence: TGTGCCAGCAGTTCCCGCTTAGGAAGGAGGGAGACCCAGTACTTC.

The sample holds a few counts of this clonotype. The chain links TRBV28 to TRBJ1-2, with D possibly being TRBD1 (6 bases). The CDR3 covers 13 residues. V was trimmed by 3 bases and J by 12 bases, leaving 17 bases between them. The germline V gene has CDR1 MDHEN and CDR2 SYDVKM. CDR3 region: CASSFNTGWRDTF. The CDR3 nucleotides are TGTGCCAGCAGTTTTAACACAGGGTGGCGTGACACCTTC.

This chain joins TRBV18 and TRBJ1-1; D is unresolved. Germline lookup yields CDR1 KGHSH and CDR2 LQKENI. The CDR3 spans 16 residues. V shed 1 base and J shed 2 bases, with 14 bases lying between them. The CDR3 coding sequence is TGTGCCAGCTCACCACTGATCGGGGTGGATAACACTGAAGCTTTCTTT. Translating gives CASSPLIGVDNTEAFF.

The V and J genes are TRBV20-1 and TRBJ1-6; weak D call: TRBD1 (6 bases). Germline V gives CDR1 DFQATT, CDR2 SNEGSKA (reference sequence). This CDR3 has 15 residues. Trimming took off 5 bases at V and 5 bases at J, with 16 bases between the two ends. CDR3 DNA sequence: TGCAGTGCTGGATCCGGGACATTCGATAATTCACCCCTCCACTTT. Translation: CSAGSGTFDNSPLHF.

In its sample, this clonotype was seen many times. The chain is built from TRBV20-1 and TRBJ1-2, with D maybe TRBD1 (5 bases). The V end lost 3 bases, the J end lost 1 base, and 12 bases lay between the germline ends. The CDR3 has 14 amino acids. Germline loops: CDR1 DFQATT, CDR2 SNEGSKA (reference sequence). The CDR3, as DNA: TGCAGTGCTAGCTCTCGGGACGGTAACTATGGCTACACCTTC. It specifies CSASSRDGNYGYTF.

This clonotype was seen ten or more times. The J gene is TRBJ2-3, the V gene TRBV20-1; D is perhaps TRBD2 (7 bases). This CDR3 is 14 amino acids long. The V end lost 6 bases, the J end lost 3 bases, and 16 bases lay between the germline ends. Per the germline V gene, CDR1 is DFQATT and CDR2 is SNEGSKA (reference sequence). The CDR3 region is CSARRGGRTDTQYF. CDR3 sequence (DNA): TGCAGTGCCCGCAGGGGCGGGAGAACAGATACGCAGTATTTT.

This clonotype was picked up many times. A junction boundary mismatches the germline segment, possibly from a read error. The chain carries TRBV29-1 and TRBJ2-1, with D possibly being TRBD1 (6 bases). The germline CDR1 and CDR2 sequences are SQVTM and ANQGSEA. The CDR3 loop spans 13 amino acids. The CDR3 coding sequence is TGCAGCGTTGAAGGATCTCAGGGGAATGGGCAGTTCTTC. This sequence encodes CSVEGSQGNGQFF.

CDR3 sequence (DNA): TGTGCCAGCAGTTACTCGACCGGGGGCTCGGACACTGAAGCTTTCTTT. The encoded protein is CASSYSTGGSDTEAFF. The chain employs TRBV6-5 and TRBJ1-1, with D perhaps matching TRBD1 (6 bases). The CDR3 loop spans 16 amino acids. Trimming pared 0 bases from V and 3 bases from J, leaving 14 bases between. CDR1 is MNHEY, CDR2 SVGAGI, per germline.

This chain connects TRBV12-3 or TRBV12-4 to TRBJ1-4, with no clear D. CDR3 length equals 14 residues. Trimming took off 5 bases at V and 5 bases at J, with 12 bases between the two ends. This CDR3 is CASSVGALNEKLFF. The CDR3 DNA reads TGTGCCAGCAGTGTGGGTGCCCTGAATGAAAAACTGTTTTTT.

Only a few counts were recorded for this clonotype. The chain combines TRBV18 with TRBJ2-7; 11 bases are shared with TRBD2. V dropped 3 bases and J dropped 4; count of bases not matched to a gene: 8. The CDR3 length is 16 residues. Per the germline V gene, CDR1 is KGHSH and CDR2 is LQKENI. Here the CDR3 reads CASSPLSGTSGYEQYF. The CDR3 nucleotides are TGTGCCAGCTCACCGCTGTCAGGGACTAGCGGATACGAGCAGTACTTC. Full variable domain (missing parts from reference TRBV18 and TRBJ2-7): NAGVMQNPRHLVRRRGQEARLRCSPMKGHSHVYWYRQLPEEGLKFMVYLQKENIIDESGMPKERFSAEFPKEGPSILRIQQVVRGDSAAYFCASSPLSGTSGYEQYFGPGTRLTVT.

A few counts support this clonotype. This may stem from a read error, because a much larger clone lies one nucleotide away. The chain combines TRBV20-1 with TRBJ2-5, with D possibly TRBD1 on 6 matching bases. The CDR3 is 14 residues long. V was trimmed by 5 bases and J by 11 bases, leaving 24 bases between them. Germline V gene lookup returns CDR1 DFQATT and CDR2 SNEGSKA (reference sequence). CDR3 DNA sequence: TGCAGTGCTCGGGTCCCCCTTGGGGACAATGAGCAGTACTTC. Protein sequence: CSARVPLGDNEQYF.

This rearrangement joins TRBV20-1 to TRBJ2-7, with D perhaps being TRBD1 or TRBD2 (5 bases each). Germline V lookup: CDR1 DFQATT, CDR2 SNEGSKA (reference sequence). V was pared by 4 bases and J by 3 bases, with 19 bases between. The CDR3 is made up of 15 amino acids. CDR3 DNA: TGCAGTGCTACCAGTACGGGACGGGGCATCTACGAGCAGTACTTC. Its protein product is CSATSTGRGIYEQYF.

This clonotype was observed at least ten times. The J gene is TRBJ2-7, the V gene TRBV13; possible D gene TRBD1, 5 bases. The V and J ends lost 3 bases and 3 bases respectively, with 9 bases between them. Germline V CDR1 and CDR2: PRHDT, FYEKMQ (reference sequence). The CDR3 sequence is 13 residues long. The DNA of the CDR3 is TGTGCCAGCAGCTTTGGGGCGCGCTACGAGCAGTACTTC. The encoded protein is CASSFGARYEQYF.

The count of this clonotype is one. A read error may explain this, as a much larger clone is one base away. The CDR3 bases are TGTACCAGCAGTGGCCGCCGACTAGCGGGTGTCAACGAGCAGTACTTC. Protein product: CTSSGRRLAGVNEQYF. The chain uses TRBV28 and TRBJ2-5; 10 bases match TRBD2. Judging by the DNA end, TRBJ2-7 fits better; the J call may be wrong. CDR3 length: 16 residues. CDR1 and CDR2 (germline): MDHEN, SYDVKM.

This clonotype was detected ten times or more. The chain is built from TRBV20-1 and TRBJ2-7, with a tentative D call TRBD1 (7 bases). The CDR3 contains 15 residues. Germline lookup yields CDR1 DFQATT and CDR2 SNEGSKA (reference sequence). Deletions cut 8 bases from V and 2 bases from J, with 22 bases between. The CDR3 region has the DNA TGCAGTACCCATGCAAGGGGGGACAGCACCTACGAGCAGTACTTC. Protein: CSTHARGDSTYEQYF.

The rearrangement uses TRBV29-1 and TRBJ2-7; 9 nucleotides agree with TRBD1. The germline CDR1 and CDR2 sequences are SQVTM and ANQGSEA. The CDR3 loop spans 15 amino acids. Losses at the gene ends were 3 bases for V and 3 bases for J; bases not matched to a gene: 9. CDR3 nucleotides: TGCAGCGTTGACGTTTCCGGGACAGGGTACTACGAGCAGTACTTC. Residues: CSVDVSGTGYYEQYF.